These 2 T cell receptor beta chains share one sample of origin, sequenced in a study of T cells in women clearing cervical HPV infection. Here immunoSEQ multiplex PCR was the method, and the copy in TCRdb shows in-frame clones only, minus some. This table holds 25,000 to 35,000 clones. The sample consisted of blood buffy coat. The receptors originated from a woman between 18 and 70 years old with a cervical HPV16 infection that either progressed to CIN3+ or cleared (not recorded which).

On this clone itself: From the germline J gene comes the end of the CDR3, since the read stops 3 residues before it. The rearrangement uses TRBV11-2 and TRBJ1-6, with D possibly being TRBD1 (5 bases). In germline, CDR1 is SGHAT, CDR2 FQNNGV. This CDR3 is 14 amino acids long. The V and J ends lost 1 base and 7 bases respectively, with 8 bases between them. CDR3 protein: CASSLGDFNSPLHF. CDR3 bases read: TGTGCCAGCAGCTTAGGGGACTTCAATTCACCC.

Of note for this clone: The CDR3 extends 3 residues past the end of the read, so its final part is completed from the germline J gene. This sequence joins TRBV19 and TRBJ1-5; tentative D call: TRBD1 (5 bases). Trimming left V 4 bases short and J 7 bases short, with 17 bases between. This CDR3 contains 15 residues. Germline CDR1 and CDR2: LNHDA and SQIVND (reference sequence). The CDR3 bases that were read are TGTGCCAGTAGTACCACAGGTGGCGCGGGGCAGCCC. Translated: CASSTTGGAGQP. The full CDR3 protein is CASSTTGGAGQPQHF.